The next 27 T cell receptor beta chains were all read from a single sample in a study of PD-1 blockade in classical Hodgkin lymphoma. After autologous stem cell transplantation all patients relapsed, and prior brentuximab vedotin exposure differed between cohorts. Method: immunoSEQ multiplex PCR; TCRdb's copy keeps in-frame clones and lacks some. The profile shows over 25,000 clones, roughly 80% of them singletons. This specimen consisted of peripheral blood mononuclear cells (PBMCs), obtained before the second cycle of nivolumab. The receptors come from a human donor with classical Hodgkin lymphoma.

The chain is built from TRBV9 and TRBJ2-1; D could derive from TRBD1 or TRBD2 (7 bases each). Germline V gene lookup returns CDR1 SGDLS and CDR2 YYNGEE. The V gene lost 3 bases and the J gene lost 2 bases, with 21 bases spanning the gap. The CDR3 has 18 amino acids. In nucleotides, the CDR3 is TGTGCCAGCAGCGCCGACAGGGAGGGCCAAAGACCCTACAATGAGCAGTTCTTC. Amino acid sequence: CASSADREGQRPYNEQFF.

The CDR3 DNA reads as TGTGCCAGCAGCCAAGATAGGGTCCAGGGACGGAACACCGGGGAGCTGTTTTTT. Protein: CASSQDRVQGRNTGELFF. The chain carries TRBV14 and TRBJ2-2; D could derive from TRBD1 or TRBD2 (5 bases each). Trimming shortened V by 0 bases and J by 1 base, and 15 bases separated the two germline ends. The CDR3 runs 18 residues. CDR1 SGHDN and CDR2 FVKESK come from the germline V gene.

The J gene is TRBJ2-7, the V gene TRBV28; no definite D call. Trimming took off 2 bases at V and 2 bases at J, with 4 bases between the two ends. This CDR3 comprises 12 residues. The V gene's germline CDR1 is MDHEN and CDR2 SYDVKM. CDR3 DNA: TGTGCCAGCAGTTTAGGGGCCTACGAGCAGTACTTC. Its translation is CASSLGAYEQYF.

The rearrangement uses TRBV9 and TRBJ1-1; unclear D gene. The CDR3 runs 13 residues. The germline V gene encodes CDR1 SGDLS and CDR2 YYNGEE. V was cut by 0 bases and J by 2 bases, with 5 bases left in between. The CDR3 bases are TGTGCCAGCAGCGTAGCCGGAAACACTGAAGCTTTCTTT. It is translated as CASSVAGNTEAFF. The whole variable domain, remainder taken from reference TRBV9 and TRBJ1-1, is DSGVTQTPKHLITATGQRVTLRCSPRSGDLSVYWYQQSLDQGLQFLIQYYNGEERAKGNILERFSAQQFPDLHSELNLSSLELGDSALYFCASSVAGNTEAFFGQGTRLTVV.

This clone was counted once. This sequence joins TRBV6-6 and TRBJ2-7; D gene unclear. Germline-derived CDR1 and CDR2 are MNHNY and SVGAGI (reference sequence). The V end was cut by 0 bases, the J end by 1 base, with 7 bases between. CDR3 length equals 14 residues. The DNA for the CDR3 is TGTGCCAGCAGTTACTCTCAAGGGTCCTACGAGCAGTACGTC. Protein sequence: CASSYSQGSYEQYV.

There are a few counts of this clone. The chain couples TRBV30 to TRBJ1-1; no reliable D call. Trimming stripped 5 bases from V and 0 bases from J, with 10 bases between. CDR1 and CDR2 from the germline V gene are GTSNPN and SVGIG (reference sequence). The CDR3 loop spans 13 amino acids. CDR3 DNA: TGTGCCTGGGCACCTCTTATGAACACTGAAGCTTTCTTT. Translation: CAWAPLMNTEAFF. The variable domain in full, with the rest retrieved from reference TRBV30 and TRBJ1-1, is SQTIHQWPATLVQPVGSPLSLECTVEGTSNPNLYWYRQAAGRGLQLLFYSVGIGQISSEVPQNLSASRPQDRQFILSSKKLLLSDSGFYLCAWAPLMNTEAFFGQGTRLTVV.

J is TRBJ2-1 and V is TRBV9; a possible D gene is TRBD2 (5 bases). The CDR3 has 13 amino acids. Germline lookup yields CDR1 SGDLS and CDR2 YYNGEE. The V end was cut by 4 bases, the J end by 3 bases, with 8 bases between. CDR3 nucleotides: TGTGCCAGCAGCCTCCGGGGCTACAATGAGCAGTTCTTC. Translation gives CASSLRGYNEQFF.

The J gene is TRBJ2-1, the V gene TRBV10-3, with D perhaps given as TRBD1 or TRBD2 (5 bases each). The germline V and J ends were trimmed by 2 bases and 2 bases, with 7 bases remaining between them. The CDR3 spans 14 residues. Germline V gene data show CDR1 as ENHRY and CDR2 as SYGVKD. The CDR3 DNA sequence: TGTGCCATCAGTGAGGGGGGTCCCTACAATGAGCAGTTCTTC. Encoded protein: CAISEGGPYNEQFF.

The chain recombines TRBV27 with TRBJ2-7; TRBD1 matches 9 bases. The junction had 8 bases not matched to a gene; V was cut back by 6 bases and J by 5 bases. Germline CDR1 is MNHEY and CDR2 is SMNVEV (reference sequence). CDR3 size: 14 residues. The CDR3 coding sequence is TGTGCCAGCAGAAGGACAGGGGAGACCCACGAGCAGTACTTC. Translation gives CASRRTGETHEQYF.

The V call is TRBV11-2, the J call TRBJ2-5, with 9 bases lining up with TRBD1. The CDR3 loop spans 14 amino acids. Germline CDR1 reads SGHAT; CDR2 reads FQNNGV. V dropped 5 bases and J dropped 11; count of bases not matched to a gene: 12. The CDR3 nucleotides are TGTGCCAGCAGCAATACACAGGGGGCGAAAGAGCAGTACTTC. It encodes CASSNTQGAKEQYF.

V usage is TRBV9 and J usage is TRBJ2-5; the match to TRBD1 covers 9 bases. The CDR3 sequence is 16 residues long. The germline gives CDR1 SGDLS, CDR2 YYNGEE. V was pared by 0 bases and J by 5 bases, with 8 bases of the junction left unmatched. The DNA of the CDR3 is TGTGCCAGCAGCGTAGCGGGGACAGGGCCGCTGGAGACCCAGTACTTC. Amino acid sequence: CASSVAGTGPLETQYF. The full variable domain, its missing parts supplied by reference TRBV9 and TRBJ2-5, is DSGVTQTPKHLITATGQRVTLRCSPRSGDLSVYWYQQSLDQGLQFLIQYYNGEERAKGNILERFSAQQFPDLHSELNLSSLELGDSALYFCASSVAGTGPLETQYFGPGTRLLVL.

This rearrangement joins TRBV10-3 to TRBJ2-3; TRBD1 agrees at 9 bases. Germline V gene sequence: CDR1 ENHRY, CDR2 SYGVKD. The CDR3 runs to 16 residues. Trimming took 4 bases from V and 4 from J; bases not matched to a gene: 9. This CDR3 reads CAISVSQGAGADTQYF. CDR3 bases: TGTGCCATCAGTGTTTCACAGGGGGCAGGGGCAGATACGCAGTATTTT.

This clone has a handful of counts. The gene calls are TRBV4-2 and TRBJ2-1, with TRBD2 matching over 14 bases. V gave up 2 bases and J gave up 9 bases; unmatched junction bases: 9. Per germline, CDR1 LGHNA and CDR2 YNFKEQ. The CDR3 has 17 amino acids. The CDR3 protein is CASSQLSTSGRASEQFF. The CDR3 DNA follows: TGTGCCAGCAGCCAACTATCGACTAGCGGGAGGGCCTCTGAGCAGTTCTTC.

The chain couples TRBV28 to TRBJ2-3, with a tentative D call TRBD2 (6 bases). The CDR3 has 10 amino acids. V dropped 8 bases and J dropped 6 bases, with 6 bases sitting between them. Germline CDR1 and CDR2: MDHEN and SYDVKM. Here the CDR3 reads CASGRDTQYF. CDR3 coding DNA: TGTGCCAGCGGGAGGGATACGCAGTATTTT.

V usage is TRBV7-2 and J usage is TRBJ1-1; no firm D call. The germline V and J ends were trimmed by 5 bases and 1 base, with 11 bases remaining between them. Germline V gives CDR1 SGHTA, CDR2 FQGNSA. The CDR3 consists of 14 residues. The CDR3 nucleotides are TGTGCCAGCAGCCTCATAGCGGGGAACACTGAAGCTTTCTTT. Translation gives CASSLIAGNTEAFF.

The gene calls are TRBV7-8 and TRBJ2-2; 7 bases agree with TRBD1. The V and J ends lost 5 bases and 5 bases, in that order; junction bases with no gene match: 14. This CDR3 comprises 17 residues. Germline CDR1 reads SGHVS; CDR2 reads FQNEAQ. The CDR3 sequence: CASSPYEGAWGTGELFF. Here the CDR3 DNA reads TGTGCCAGCAGCCCCTACGAGGGGGCGTGGGGAACCGGGGAGCTGTTTTTT.

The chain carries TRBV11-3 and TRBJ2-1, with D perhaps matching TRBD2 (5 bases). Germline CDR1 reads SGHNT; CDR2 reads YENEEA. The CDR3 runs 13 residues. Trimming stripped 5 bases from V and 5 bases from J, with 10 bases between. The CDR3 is CASSPGLDNEQFF. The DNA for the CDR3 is TGTGCCAGCAGCCCAGGACTCGACAATGAGCAGTTCTTC.

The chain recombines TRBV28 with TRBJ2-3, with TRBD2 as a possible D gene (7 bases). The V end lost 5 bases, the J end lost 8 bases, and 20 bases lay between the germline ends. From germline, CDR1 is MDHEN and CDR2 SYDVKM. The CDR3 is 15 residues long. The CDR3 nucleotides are TGTGCCAGCAGTGGAGGGGGGGGGCTGGAGAGTACGCAGTATTTT. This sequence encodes CASSGGGGLESTQYF.

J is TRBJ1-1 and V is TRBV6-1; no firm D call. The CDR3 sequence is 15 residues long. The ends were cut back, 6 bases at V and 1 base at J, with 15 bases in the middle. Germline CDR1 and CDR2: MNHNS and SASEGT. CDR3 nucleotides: TGTGCCAGCAGGCCGGGCCCTGGGAAGAACACTGAAGCTTTCTTT. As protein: CASRPGPGKNTEAFF.

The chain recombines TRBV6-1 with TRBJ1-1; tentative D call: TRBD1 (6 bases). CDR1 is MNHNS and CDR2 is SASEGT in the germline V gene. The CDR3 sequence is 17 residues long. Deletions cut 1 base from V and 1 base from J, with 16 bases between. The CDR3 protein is CASSEGTPGRGNTEAFF. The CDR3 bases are TGTGCCAGCAGTGAAGGAACTCCGGGCAGGGGGAACACTGAAGCTTTCTTT.

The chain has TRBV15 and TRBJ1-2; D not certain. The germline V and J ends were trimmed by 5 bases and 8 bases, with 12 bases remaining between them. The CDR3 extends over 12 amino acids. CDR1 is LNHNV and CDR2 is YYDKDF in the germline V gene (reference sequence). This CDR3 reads CATSLRLQGYTF. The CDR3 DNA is TGTGCCACCAGCTTACGACTTCAGGGCTACACCTTC.

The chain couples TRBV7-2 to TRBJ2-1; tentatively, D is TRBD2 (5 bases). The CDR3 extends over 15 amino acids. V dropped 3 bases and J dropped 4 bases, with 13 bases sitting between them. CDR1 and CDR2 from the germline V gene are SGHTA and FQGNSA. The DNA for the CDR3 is TGTGCCAGCAGCTTGGGGAGTTTGGGGTACAATGAGCAGTTCTTC. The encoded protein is CASSLGSLGYNEQFF.

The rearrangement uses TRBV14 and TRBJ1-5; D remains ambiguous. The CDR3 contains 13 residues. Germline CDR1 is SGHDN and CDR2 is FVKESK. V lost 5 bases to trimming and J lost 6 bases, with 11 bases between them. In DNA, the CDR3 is TGTGCCAGCAGCGTCCGAGAGGGTCAGCCCCAGCATTTT. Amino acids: CASSVREGQPQHF.

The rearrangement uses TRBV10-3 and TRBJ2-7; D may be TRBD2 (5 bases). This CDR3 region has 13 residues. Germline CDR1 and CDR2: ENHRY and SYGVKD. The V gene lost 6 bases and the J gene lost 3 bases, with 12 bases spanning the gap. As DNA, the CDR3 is TGTGCCATCAGCGATCAGCGGAACTACGAGCAGTACTTC. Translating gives CAISDQRNYEQYF.

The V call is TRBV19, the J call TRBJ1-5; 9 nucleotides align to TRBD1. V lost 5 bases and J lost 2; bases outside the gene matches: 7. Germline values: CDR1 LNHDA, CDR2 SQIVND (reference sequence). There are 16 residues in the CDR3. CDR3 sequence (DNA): TGTGCCAGTAGTCCCCGACAGGGGGGGGGCAATCAGCCCCAGCATTTT. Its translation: CASSPRQGGGNQPQHF. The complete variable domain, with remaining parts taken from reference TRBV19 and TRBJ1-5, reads DGGITQSPKYLFRKEGQNVTLSCEQNLNHDAMYWYRQDPGQGLRLIYYSQIVNDFQKGDIAEGYSVSREKKESFPLTVTSAQKNPTAFYLCASSPRQGGGNQPQHFGDGTRLSIL.

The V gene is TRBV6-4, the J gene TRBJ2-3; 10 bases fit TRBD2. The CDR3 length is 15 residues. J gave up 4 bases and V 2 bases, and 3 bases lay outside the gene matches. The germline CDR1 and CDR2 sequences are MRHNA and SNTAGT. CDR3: CASSDRAGGPDTQYF. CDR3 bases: TGTGCCAGCAGTGACAGAGCGGGGGGGCCAGATACGCAGTATTTT.

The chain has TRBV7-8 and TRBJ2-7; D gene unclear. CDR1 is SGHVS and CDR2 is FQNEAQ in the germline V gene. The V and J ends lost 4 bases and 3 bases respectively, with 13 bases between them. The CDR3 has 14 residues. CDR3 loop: CASSWGWGNYEQYV. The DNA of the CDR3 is TGTGCCAGCAGCTGGGGATGGGGAAACTACGAGCAGTACGTC.